The clone carrying this TCR beta chain was seen more than once but under ten times. Original processing notes: For nucleated cells, counts were estimated from reference gene primer amplification. Only in-frame clones appear in the TCRdb table, and some are missing; sequencing was by immunoSEQ multiplex PCR. The V and J calls and clone size are taken from that table; D and trimming were inferred from the DNA. Here the sample spans around 68,000 clones, 65% to 85% being singletons. The CDR3 consists of 19 residues. Germline V gene lookup returns CDR1 PRHDT and CDR2 FYEKMQ (reference sequence). The V end was cut by 4 bases, the J end by 2 bases, with 24 bases between. The sample is drawn from a study of blood T cell repertoires in COVID-19. Study-level background: Collection of acute and convalescent COVID-19 samples took place in the United States, Italy and Spain. Sources were T cells, B-cell-depleted T cells, or PBMCs; the material itself was cDNA or gDNA.

The source material was peripheral blood. This chain joins TRBV13 and TRBJ1-3; D perhaps matches TRBD1 (6 bases). This clonotype was sampled from a woman in her fifties or sixties with acute or convalescent COVID-19. As DNA, the CDR3 is TGTGCCAGCAGCTCTCCGTCCGGGGCAGGGGCCCTCCCTGGAAACACCATATATTTT. Protein product: CASSSPSGAGALPGNTIYF.